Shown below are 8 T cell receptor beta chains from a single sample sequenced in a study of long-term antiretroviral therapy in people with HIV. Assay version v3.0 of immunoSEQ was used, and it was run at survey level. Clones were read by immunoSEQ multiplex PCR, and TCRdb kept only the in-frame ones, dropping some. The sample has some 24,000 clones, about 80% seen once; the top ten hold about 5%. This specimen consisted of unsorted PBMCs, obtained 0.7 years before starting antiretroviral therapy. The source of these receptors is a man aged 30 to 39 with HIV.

The CDR3 nucleotides are TGTGCCACCGAGGCCCTAAACGGCGGCTACACCTTC. Translated, it gives CATEALNGGYTF. The rearrangement uses TRBV28 and TRBJ1-2; D remains ambiguous. Germline-derived CDR1 and CDR2 are MDHEN and SYDVKM. The V end was cut by 10 bases, the J end by 8 bases, with 17 bases between. The CDR3 is 12 amino acids.

The CDR3 is CASSLWLGVGRNTEAFF. The DNA of the CDR3 is TGTGCCAGCAGCTTGTGGTTGGGGGTGGGAAGGAACACTGAAGCTTTCTTT. The V gene is TRBV5-4, the J gene TRBJ1-1, with a tentative D call TRBD1 (5 bases). The CDR3 consists of 17 residues. CDR1 SGHNT and CDR2 YYREEE come from the germline V gene (reference sequence). With 1 base removed from V and 1 base from J, the gap between germline ends came to 17 bases. Full variable domain (rest looked up from reference TRBV5-4 and TRBJ1-1): ETGVTQSPTHLIKTRGQQVTLRCSSQSGHNTVSWYQQALGQGPQFIFQYYREEENGRGNFPPRFSGLQFPNYSSELNVNALELDDSALYLCASSLWLGVGRNTEAFFGQGTRLTVV.

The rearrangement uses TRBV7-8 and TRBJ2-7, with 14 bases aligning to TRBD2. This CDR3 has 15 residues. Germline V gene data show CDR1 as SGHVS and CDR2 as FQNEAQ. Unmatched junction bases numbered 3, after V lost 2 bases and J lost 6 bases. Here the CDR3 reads CASSLRLAGGLEQYF. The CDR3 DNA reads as TGTGCCAGCAGCTTAAGACTAGCGGGAGGGCTCGAGCAGTACTTC.

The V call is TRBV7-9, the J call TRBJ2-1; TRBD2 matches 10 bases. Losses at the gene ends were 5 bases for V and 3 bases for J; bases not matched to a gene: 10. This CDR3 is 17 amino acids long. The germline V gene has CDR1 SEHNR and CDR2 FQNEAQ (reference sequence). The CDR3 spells CASSPRTSGFLYNEQFF. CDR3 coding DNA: TGTGCCAGCAGCCCCCGGACTAGCGGTTTTCTCTACAATGAGCAGTTCTTC.

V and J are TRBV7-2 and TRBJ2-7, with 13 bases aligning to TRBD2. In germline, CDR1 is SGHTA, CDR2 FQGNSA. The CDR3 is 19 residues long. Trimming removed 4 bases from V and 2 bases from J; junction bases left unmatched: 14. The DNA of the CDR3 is TGTGCCAGCAGCTCTGCCGGAACTAGCGGGAGGGCCAATCCCTACGAGCAGTACTTC. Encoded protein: CASSSAGTSGRANPYEQYF.

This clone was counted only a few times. The DNA for the CDR3 is TGTGCCAGTAGCCTCGCTAGCGCCTCCTACGAGCAGTACTTC. It encodes CASSLASASYEQYF. V usage is TRBV19 and J usage is TRBJ2-7; a possible D gene is TRBD2 (6 bases). The CDR3 is 14 residues long. V lost 6 bases and J lost 0, with 12 bases in between. Germline lookup yields CDR1 LNHDA and CDR2 SQIVND (reference sequence).

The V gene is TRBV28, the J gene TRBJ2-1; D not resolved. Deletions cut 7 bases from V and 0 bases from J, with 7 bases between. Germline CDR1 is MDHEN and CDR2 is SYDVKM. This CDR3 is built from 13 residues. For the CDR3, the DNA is TGTGCCAGCAAACTCCTCTCCTACAATGAGCAGTTCTTC. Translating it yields CASKLLSYNEQFF.

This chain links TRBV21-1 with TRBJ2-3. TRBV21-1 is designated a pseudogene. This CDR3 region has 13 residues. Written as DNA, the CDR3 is TGTGCCAGCAGCAAAAGAAACACAGATACGCAGTATTTT. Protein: CASSKRNTDTQYF.